Below, 7 T cell receptor beta chains from the same sample are listed, as sequenced in a study of response to subunit inactivated influenza vaccine. TCRdb re-called the RT-PCR reads with MiXCR, one entry per CDR3 protein. The profile covers 530,000 or so distinct CDR3 sequences, with approximately 24% appearing a single time and 1.5% to 2% taken by the ten largest. Source: CD4+ T cells sorted from PBMCs, taken 4 to 6 days after vaccination. The receptors were gathered from a man aged 50 to 60 who received an inactivated influenza vaccine.

CDR3 nucleotides: TGCAGTGCTAGAACAGGACTAGCGGAGTACGAGCAGTACTTC. Its protein product is CSARTGLAEYEQYF. The chain is built from TRBV20-1 and TRBJ2-7; TRBD2 agrees at 10 bases. The V and J ends lost 2 bases and 4 bases, in that order; junction bases with no gene match: 5. CDR3 length: 14 amino acids. The germline V gene encodes CDR1 DFQATT and CDR2 SNEGSKA (reference sequence).

J is TRBJ1-3 and V is TRBV3-1, with 7 bases matching TRBD1. Germline CDR1 reads LGHDT; CDR2 reads YNNKEL (reference sequence). V lost 1 base and J lost 7; bases outside the gene matches: 7. CDR3 length: 15 amino acids. This chain's CDR3 is CASSQGWRGPNTIYF. The CDR3 nucleotides are TGTGCCAGCAGCCAAGGATGGAGGGGGCCGAACACCATATATTTT.

The chain has TRBV20-1 and TRBJ2-5; D not certain. The CDR3 spans 12 residues. The germline CDR1 and CDR2 sequences are DFQATT and SNEGSKA (reference sequence). Trimming shortened V by 6 bases and J by 4 bases, and 12 bases separated the two germline ends. This CDR3 is CSAPKVGETQYF. CDR3 DNA sequence: TGCAGTGCCCCTAAGGTTGGAGAGACCCAGTACTTC.

The rearrangement joins TRBV2 to TRBJ2-2; weak D call: TRBD1 (6 bases). Germline CDR1 SNHLY, CDR2 FYNNEI. The CDR3 has 15 amino acids. V was trimmed by 7 bases and J by 4 bases, leaving 16 bases between them. The chain's CDR3 is CASITGLRFTGELFF. As DNA, the CDR3 is TGTGCCAGCATTACAGGGTTACGTTTCACCGGGGAGCTGTTTTTT. The variable domain in full, completed from reference TRBV2 and TRBJ2-2, reads EPEVTQTPSHQVTQMGQEVILRCVPISNHLYFYWYRQILGQKVEFLVSFYNNEISEKSEIFDDQFSVERPDGSNFTLKIRSTKLEDSAMYFCASITGLRFTGELFFGEGSRLTVL.

The chain links TRBV11-2 to TRBJ2-7; 8 bases agree with TRBD1. Germline V gene lookup returns CDR1 SGHAT and CDR2 FQNNGV. This CDR3 is 14 amino acids long. After removal of 2 bases from V and 7 bases from J, the junction contained 7 bases not matched to a gene. The CDR3 DNA sequence: TGTGCCAGCAGCTTAACCAGGGGGCGACAGGAGCAGTACTTC. It yields the protein CASSLTRGRQEQYF.

This clonotype has only a few counts. The chain is built from TRBV12-3 or TRBV12-4 and TRBJ1-5, with D unresolved. Deletions cut 6 bases from V and 6 bases from J, with 12 bases between. The CDR3 length is 13 residues. In DNA form, the CDR3 reads TGTGCCAGCAGCCTCGTAGGAAGTCAGCCCCAGCATTTT. Its protein is CASSLVGSQPQHF.

The chain has TRBV20-1 and TRBJ2-1, with 12 positions matching TRBD2. V shed 7 bases, J shed 10 bases, and the junction held 8 bases outside the gene matches. This CDR3 is 13 amino acids long. Germline lookup yields CDR1 DFQATT and CDR2 SNEGSKA (reference sequence). The CDR3 DNA reads as TGCAGTGTCTCTAGCGGGAGGGCTGGAGAGCAGTTCTTC. As protein: CSVSSGRAGEQFF.